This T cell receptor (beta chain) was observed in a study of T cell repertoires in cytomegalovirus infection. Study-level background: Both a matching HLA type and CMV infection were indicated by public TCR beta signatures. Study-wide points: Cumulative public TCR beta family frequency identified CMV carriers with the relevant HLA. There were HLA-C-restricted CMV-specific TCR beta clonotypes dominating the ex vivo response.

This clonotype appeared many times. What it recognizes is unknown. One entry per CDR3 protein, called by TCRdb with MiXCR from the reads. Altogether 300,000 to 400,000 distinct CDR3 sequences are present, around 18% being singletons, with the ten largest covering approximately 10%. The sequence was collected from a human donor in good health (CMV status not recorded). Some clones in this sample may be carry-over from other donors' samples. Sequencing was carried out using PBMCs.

CDR3: CASSTQGTALSNYGYTF. The CDR3 DNA reads TGTGCCAGCAGCACTCAGGGGACAGCCCTCTCCAACTATGGCTACACCTTC. This chain uses TRBV7-2 with TRBJ1-2; TRBD1 matches 7 bases. Trimming removed 5 bases from V and 2 bases from J; junction bases left unmatched: 14. In germline, CDR1 is SGHTA, CDR2 FQGNSA. The CDR3 sequence is 17 residues long. The full variable domain, its missing parts supplied by reference TRBV7-2 and TRBJ1-2, is GAGVSQSPSNKVTEKGKDVELRCDPISGHTALYWYRQSLGQGLEFLIYFQGNSAPDKSGLPSDRFSAERTGGSVSTLTIQRTQQEDSAVYLCASSTQGTALSNYGYTFGSGTRLTVV.